The 24 T cell receptor beta chains in this list originate from one sample, sequenced in a study of T cell responses to AZD1222 COVID-19 vaccine. The repertoire was sequenced with immunoSEQ multiplex PCR; TCRdb's copy has only in-frame clones and lacks some. The sample includes 120,000 or so clones, about 85% of them seen just once. The material was peripheral blood, obtained on day 0 of AZD1222 vaccination. Receptors were obtained from an adult in good health.

The rearrangement uses TRBV19 and TRBJ2-7, with TRBD2 identical over 13 bases. The CDR3 contains 20 residues. Germline-derived CDR1 and CDR2 are LNHDA and SQIVND (reference sequence). Losses at the gene ends were 6 bases for V and 3 bases for J; bases not matched to a gene: 20. CDR3 DNA sequence: TGTGCCAGTAGCCAAATGACTGGGGGACTAGCGGGGCCTGGGAGCTACGAGCAGTACTTC. This sequence encodes CASSQMTGGLAGPGSYEQYF.

In this sample, this clone turned up many times. V gene TRBV5-1 combines with J gene TRBJ1-5, with D unresolved. Germline loops: CDR1 SGHRS, CDR2 YFSETQ. V was trimmed by 4 bases and J by 1 base, leaving 12 bases between them. The CDR3 consists of 15 residues. The CDR3 sequence is CASSASGGSNQPQHF. The CDR3 nucleotides are TGCGCCAGCAGCGCCTCTGGAGGGAGCAATCAGCCCCAGCATTTT.

V and J are TRBV12-5 and TRBJ1-2; 9 nucleotides match TRBD1. V lost 1 base to trimming and J lost 5 bases; unmatched junction nucleotides: 8. Germline CDR1 reads LGHNT; CDR2 reads FRNRAP. The CDR3 covers 16 residues. CDR3 loop: CASGLATGGAGYGYTF. DNA of the CDR3: TGTGCTAGTGGTTTGGCCACAGGGGGCGCCGGGTATGGCTACACCTTC.

The V and J genes are TRBV7-2 and TRBJ2-7; D perhaps matches TRBD1 (5 bases). The germline V and J ends were trimmed by 3 bases and 1 base, with 13 bases remaining between them. CDR1 is SGHTA, CDR2 FQGNSA, per germline. There are 15 residues in the CDR3. In DNA, the CDR3 is TGTGCCAGCAGCTTCACGTCCCCAGGGTCCTACGAGCAGTACTTC. Translating gives CASSFTSPGSYEQYF.

This rearrangement joins TRBV15 to TRBJ1-1; TRBD1 is a possible D gene (6 bases). The CDR3 contains 15 residues. V was shortened by 5 bases and J by 5 bases, with 18 bases between the two germline ends. Germline V gene data show CDR1 as LNHNV and CDR2 as YYDKDF (reference sequence). This chain's CDR3 is CATSGTGRAGTEAFF. As DNA, the CDR3 is TGTGCCACCAGCGGAACAGGGAGGGCGGGAACTGAAGCTTTCTTT.

The gene calls are TRBV19 and TRBJ1-2; D is unclear. The V and J ends lost 5 bases and 2 bases respectively, with 6 bases between them. The length of the CDR3 is 12 residues. Germline values: CDR1 LNHDA, CDR2 SQIVND (reference sequence). The CDR3, as DNA: TGTGCCAGTAGTCCGGGAAACTATGGCTACACCTTC. Its translation is CASSPGNYGYTF.

The gene calls are TRBV5-1 and TRBJ1-4; a possible D gene is TRBD1 (5 bases). CDR3 size: 16 residues. The V end was cut by 4 bases, the J end by 8 bases, with 21 bases between. Per germline, CDR1 SGHRS and CDR2 YFSETQ. The CDR3: CASSLEEGGEGEKLFF. Here the CDR3 DNA reads TGCGCCAGCAGCCTCGAGGAGGGAGGGGAAGGAGAAAAACTGTTTTTT.

The chain links TRBV28 to TRBJ1-6, with 10 bases aligning to TRBD1. J lost 8 bases, V lost 4 bases, and 5 bases had no gene match. The CDR3 extends over 15 amino acids. Germline V gene sequence: CDR1 MDHEN, CDR2 SYDVKM. In DNA, the CDR3 is TGTGCCAGCAGTTCCGGGACAGGGGCCTATTCACCCCTCCACTTT. Translated: CASSSGTGAYSPLHF. The complete variable domain, with remaining parts taken from reference TRBV28 and TRBJ1-6, reads DVKVTQSSRYLVKRTGEKVFLECVQDMDHENMFWYRQDPGLGLRLIYFSYDVKMKEKGDIPEGYSVSREKKERFSLILESASTNQTSMYLCASSSGTGAYSPLHFGNGTRLTVT.

This chain connects TRBV19 to TRBJ2-7; 7 nucleotides align to TRBD1. The germline V gene has CDR1 LNHDA and CDR2 SQIVND (reference sequence). The CDR3 contains 14 residues. V dropped 7 bases and J dropped 5; count of bases not matched to a gene: 11. The CDR3 sequence: CASTPGGSIDEQYF. The CDR3 nucleotides read TGTGCCAGTACCCCAGGGGGAAGTATCGACGAGCAGTACTTC.

This clone was detected a few times. The V call is TRBV21-1, the J call TRBJ2-7. TRBV21-1 is deemed a pseudogene. The CDR3 loop spans 15 amino acids. The CDR3 loop reads CASSKPRGPPYEQYF. For the CDR3, the DNA is TGTGCCAGCAGCAAACCCCGGGGGCCCCCCTACGAGCAGTACTTC.

The chain couples TRBV2 to TRBJ1-6, with 9 bases aligning to TRBD1. The CDR3 length is 14 residues. V gave up 6 bases and J gave up 7 bases; unmatched junction bases: 4. Germline V gene data show CDR1 as SNHLY and CDR2 as FYNNEI. The CDR3 region is CASSVGTGNSPLHF. CDR3 in DNA: TGTGCCAGCAGCGTCGGGACAGGGAATTCACCCCTCCACTTT.

The chain uses TRBV6-5 and TRBJ1-5; D is uncertain. The germline V gene encodes CDR1 MNHEY and CDR2 SVGAGI. CDR3 length equals 12 residues. The germline V and J ends were trimmed by 6 bases and 4 bases, with 7 bases remaining between them. The CDR3: CASRGTNQPQHF. The DNA of the CDR3 is TGTGCCAGCAGGGGTACAAATCAGCCCCAGCATTTT.

This clone showed up just a few times. The rearrangement joins TRBV11-2 to TRBJ2-1; 7 nucleotides line up with TRBD2. The CDR3 is 15 amino acids. V was pared by 0 bases and J by 7 bases, with 6 bases of the junction left unmatched. Per the germline V gene, CDR1 is SGHAT and CDR2 is FQNNGV. The CDR3 loop reads CASSLDWASGNEQFF. The CDR3 DNA is TGTGCCAGCAGCTTAGATTGGGCTAGCGGAAATGAGCAGTTCTTC.

The V call is TRBV7-2, the J call TRBJ2-7, with 9 nucleotides matching TRBD1. The V segment lost 5 bases and the J segment 2 bases; nucleotides outside the gene matches: 10. The CDR3 sequence is 16 residues long. Germline V gene lookup returns CDR1 SGHTA and CDR2 FQGNSA. The CDR3 reads CASSATGTGQTYEQYF. CDR3 DNA sequence: TGTGCCAGCAGCGCAACCGGGACAGGGCAAACCTACGAGCAGTACTTC. Filled out from reference TRBV7-2 and TRBJ2-7, the complete variable domain reads GAGVSQSPSNKVTEKGKDVELRCDPISGHTALYWYRQSLGQGLEFLIYFQGNSAPDKSGLPSDRFSAERTGGSVSTLTIQRTQQEDSAVYLCASSATGTGQTYEQYFGPGTRLTVT.

The chain is built from TRBV7-2 and TRBJ1-3; no clear D. This CDR3 comprises 13 residues. V lost 5 bases, J lost 11 bases, and 16 bases lay in between. The V gene's germline CDR1 is SGHTA and CDR2 FQGNSA. The CDR3 coding sequence is TGTGCCAGCAGCCCCCCACCGGCTGGAGCCATATATTTT. The encoded protein is CASSPPPAGAIYF.

The rearrangement links TRBV6-2 or TRBV6-3 to TRBJ1-5, with D tentatively TRBD1 (5 bases). The CDR3 runs to 14 residues. The V gene lost 5 bases and the J gene lost 4 bases, with 12 bases spanning the gap. The germline gives CDR1 MNHEY, CDR2 SVGEGT. CDR3 sequence reads: CASSHGTENQPQHF. The CDR3 DNA follows: TGTGCCAGCAGTCACGGGACGGAAAATCAGCCCCAGCATTTT.

V usage is TRBV5-4 and J usage is TRBJ2-5, with D perhaps matching TRBD1 or TRBD2 (5 bases each). The germline gives CDR1 SGHNT, CDR2 YYREEE (reference sequence). The CDR3 consists of 15 residues. Trimming left V 3 bases short and J 7 bases short, with 19 bases between. The CDR3 DNA reads as TGTGCCAGCAGCTCCGGGACCGACAACTTCGGGACCCAGTACTTC. Amino acid sequence: CASSSGTDNFGTQYF.

This clone was picked up a small number of times. The V call is TRBV14, the J call TRBJ2-7; D may be TRBD2 (6 bases). In germline, CDR1 is SGHDN, CDR2 FVKESK. This CDR3 comprises 14 residues. V lost 1 base and J lost 6, with 13 bases in between. CDR3 nucleotides: TGTGCCAGCAGCCAAGTCCTAGCGAAATCCGAGCAGTACTTC. This translates into CASSQVLAKSEQYF.

This clone has only one observation. The V call is TRBV7-9, the J call TRBJ2-7; D unclear. The CDR3 length is 13 residues. Deletions cut 5 bases from V and 5 bases from J, with 13 bases between. In germline, CDR1 is SEHNR, CDR2 FQNEAQ (reference sequence). CDR3 residues: CASSLEVVHEQYF. The CDR3 coding sequence is TGTGCCAGCAGCCTCGAGGTGGTCCACGAGCAGTACTTC.

This rearrangement joins TRBV7-2 to TRBJ2-1; 8 bases align to TRBD2. CDR1 is SGHTA and CDR2 is FQGNSA in the germline V gene. This CDR3 has 16 amino acids. The V gene end was trimmed by 0 bases and the J gene end by 3 bases; junction bases not matched to a gene: 4. The CDR3 is CASSLASSGGYNEQFF. CDR3 nucleotides: TGTGCCAGCAGCTTAGCGTCAAGCGGGGGCTACAATGAGCAGTTCTTC. Full variable domain (remainder filled in from reference TRBV7-2 and TRBJ2-1): GAGVSQSPSNKVTEKGKDVELRCDPISGHTALYWYRQSLGQGLEFLIYFQGNSAPDKSGLPSDRFSAERTGGSVSTLTIQRTQQEDSAVYLCASSLASSGGYNEQFFGPGTRLTVL.

The rearrangement uses TRBV4-1 and TRBJ2-1; D not resolved. The germline CDR1 and CDR2 sequences are MGHRA and YSYEKL. V was trimmed by 1 base and J by 2 bases, leaving 12 bases between them. The CDR3 is 16 amino acids. This CDR3 reads CASSQGSAITYNEQFF. DNA for the CDR3: TGCGCCAGCAGCCAAGGGTCAGCAATCACCTACAATGAGCAGTTCTTC.

V usage is TRBV5-6 and J usage is TRBJ1-6; TRBD1 matches 8 bases. Germline assignment: CDR1 SGHDT and CDR2 YYEEEE. V shed 4 bases and J 5 bases; nucleotides not matched to a gene: 5. This CDR3 is built from 15 residues. CDR3 coding DNA: TGTGCCAGCAGCCCCGGGGACAGGCATAATTCACCCCTCCACTTT. This gives the protein CASSPGDRHNSPLHF. The full variable domain, rest sourced from reference TRBV5-6 and TRBJ1-6, is DAGVTQSPTHLIKTRGQQVTLRCSPKSGHDTVSWYQQALGQGPQFIFQYYEEEERQRGNFPDRFSGHQFPNYSSELNVNALLLGDSALYLCASSPGDRHNSPLHFGNGTRLTVT.

The V and J genes are TRBV11-2 and TRBJ1-3; D is ambiguous. The germline CDR1 and CDR2 sequences are SGHAT and FQNNGV. Trimming shortened V by 2 bases and J by 0 bases, and 5 bases separated the two germline ends. CDR3 size: 14 residues. CDR3: CASSLISSGNTIYF. CDR3 nucleotides: TGTGCCAGCAGCTTAATCTCCTCTGGAAACACCATATATTTT.

For this clone: Because the CDR3's place on the DNA is in doubt, the DNA is left out and the CDR3 is given as listed by TCRdb. The gene calls are TRBV2 and TRBJ1-4. With termini counted, the CDR3 has 12 amino acids. Germline loops: CDR1 SNHLY, CDR2 FYNNEI. CDR3: CASSELGGNCFF.